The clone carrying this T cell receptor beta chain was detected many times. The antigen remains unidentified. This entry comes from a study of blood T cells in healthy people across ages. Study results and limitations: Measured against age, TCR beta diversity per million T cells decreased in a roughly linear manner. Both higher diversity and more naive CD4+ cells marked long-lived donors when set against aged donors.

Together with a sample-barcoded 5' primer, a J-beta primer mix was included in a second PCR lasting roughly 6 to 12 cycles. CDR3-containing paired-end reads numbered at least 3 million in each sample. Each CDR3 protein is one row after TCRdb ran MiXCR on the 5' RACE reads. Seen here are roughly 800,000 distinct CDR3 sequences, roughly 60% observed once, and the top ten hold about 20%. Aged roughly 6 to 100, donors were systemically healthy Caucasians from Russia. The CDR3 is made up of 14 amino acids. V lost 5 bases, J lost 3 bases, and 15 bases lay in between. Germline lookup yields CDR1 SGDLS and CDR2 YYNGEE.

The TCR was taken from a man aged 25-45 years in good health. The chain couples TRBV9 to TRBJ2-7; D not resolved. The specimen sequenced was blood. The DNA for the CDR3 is TGTGCCAGCAGTGTAACCGGGTCACACTACGAGCAGTACTTC. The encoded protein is CASSVTGSHYEQYF.